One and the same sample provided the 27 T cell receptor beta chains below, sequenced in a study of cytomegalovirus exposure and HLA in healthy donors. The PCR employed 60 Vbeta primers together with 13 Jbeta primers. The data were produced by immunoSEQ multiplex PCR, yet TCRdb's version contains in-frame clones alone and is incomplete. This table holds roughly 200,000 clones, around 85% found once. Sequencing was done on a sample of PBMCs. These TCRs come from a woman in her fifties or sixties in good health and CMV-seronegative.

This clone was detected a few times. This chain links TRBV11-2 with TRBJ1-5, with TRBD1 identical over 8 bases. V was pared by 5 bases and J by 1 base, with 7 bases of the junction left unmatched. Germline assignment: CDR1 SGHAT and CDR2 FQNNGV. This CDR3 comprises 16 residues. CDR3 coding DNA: TGTGCCAGCAGCCGATCTACAGGGGGAAGCAATCAGCCCCAGCATTTT. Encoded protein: CASSRSTGGSNQPQHF.

CDR3 coding DNA: TGCAGCGGCCACTACATCATCAACACTGAAGCTTTCTTT. This codes for CSGHYIINTEAFF. The chain couples TRBV29-1 to TRBJ1-1, with no clear D. The CDR3 runs to 13 residues. V lost 7 bases, J lost 2 bases, and 14 bases lay in between. The germline V gene has CDR1 SQVTM and CDR2 ANQGSEA.

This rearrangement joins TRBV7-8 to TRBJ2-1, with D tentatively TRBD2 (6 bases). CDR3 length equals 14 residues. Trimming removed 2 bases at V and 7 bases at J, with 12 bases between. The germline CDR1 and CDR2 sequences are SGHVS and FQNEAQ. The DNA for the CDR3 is TGTGCCAGCAGCTTATTGGAGGGTCGGAATGAGCAGTTCTTC. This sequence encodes CASSLLEGRNEQFF. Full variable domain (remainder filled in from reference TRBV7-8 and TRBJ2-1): GAGVSQSPRYKVAKRGQDVALRCDPISGHVSLFWYQQALGQGPEFLTYFQNEAQLDKSGLPSDRFFAERPEGSVSTLKIQRTQQEDSAVYLCASSLLEGRNEQFFGPGTRLTVL.

The CDR3 loop is CASSSSDSLNEKLFF. The CDR3 DNA follows: TGTGCCAGCAGCTCCTCGGACAGCCTTAATGAAAAACTGTTTTTT. The chain recombines TRBV7-8 with TRBJ1-4, with D perhaps TRBD1 (6 bases). The CDR3 extends over 15 amino acids. V shed 4 bases and J shed 4 bases, with 13 bases lying between them. Germline V lookup: CDR1 SGHVS, CDR2 FQNEAQ.

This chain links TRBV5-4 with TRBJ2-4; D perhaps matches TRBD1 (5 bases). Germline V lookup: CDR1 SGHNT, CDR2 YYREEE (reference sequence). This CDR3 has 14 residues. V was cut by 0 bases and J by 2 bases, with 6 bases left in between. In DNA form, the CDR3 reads TGTGCCAGCAGCTTGGACAGGTCCAAAAACATTCAGTACTTC. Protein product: CASSLDRSKNIQYF.

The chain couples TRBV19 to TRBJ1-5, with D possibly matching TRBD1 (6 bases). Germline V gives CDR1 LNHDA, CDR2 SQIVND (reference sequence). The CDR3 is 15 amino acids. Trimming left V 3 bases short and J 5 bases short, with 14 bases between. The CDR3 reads CASSIRGAADQPQHF. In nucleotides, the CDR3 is TGTGCCAGTAGTATTCGGGGGGCGGCGGATCAGCCCCAGCATTTT.

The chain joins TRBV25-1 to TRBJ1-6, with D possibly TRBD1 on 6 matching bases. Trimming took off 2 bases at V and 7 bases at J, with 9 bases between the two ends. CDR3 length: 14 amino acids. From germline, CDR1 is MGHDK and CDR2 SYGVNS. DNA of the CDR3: TGTGCCAGCAGTGAACAAAGGGGGAATTCACCCCTCCACTTT. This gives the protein CASSEQRGNSPLHF.

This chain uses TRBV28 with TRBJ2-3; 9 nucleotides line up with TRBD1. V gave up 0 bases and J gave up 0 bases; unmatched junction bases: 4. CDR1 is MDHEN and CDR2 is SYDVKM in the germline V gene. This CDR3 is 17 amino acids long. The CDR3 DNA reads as TGTGCCAGCAGTTTATGGGGGGACAGGGCAAGCACAGATACGCAGTATTTT. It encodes CASSLWGDRASTDTQYF.

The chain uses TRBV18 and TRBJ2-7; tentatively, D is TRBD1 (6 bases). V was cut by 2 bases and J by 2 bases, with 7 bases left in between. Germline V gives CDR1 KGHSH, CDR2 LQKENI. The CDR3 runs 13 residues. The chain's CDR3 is CASSPDRTYEQYF. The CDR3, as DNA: TGTGCCAGCTCACCAGACAGGACCTACGAGCAGTACTTC.

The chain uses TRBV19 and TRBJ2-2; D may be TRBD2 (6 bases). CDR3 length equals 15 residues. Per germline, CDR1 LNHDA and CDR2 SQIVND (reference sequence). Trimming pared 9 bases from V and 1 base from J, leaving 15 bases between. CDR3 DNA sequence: TGTGCCAGCCACTTGCGGCGGGGGAACACCGGGGAGCTGTTTTTT. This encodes CASHLRRGNTGELFF.

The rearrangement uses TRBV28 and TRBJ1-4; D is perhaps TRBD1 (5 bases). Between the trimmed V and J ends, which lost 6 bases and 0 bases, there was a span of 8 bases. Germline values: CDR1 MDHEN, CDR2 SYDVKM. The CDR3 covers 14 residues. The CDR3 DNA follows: TGTGCCAGCAGCCCCAGGGCAACTAATGAAAAACTGTTTTTT. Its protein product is CASSPRATNEKLFF.

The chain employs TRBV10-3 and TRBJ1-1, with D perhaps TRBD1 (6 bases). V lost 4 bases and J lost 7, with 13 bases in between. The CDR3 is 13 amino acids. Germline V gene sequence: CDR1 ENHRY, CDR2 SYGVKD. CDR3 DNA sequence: TGTGCCATCAGTGTGCAGGGGTGGGATGAAGCTTTCTTT. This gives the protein CAISVQGWDEAFF.

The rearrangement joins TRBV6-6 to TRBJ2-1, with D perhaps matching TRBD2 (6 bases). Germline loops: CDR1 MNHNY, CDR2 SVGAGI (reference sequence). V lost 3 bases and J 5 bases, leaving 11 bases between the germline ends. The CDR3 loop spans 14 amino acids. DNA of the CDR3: TGTGCCAGCAGTTATGGGACTGTAAACAATGAGCAGTTCTTC. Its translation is CASSYGTVNNEQFF.

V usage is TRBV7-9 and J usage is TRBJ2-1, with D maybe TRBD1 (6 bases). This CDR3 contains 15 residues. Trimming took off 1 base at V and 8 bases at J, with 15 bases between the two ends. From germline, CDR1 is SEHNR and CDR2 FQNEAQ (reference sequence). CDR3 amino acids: CASSLVQGSYDEQFF. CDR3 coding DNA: TGTGCCAGCAGCTTAGTACAGGGAAGTTACGATGAGCAGTTCTTC.

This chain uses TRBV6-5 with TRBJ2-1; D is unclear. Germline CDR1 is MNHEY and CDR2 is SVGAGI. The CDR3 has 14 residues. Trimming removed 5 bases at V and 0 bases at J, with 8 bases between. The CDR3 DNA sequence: TGTGCCAGCAGTGGCTCTAGCTCCTACAATGAGCAGTTCTTC. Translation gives CASSGSSSYNEQFF.

The CDR3 DNA reads as TGTGCCAGTAGTAGGTTTGTCTGGGGACAGGGGTACTCTGGGGCCAACGTCCTGACTTTC. Its translation is CASSRFVWGQGYSGANVLTF. V gene TRBV19 combines with J gene TRBJ2-6; TRBD1 agrees at 10 bases. Germline trimming cut 4 bases from V and 0 bases from J; bases unmatched to any gene: 12. The CDR3 consists of 20 residues. Germline V gene lookup returns CDR1 LNHDA and CDR2 SQIVND (reference sequence).

In DNA form, the CDR3 reads TGTGCCAGCAGCACCCGGTCACCGGGCGGGAGGGACACCGGGGAGCTGTTTTTT. Amino acids: CASSTRSPGGRDTGELFF. The rearrangement joins TRBV5-4 to TRBJ2-2, with 9 bases matching TRBD2. This CDR3 spans 18 amino acids. Germline CDR1 SGHNT, CDR2 YYREEE (reference sequence). After removal of 4 bases from V and 3 bases from J, the junction contained 13 bases not matched to a gene.

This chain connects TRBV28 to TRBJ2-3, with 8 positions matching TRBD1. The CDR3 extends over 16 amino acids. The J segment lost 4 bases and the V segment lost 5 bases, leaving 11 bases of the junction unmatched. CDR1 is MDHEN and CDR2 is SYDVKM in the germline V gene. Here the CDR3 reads CASSPPWTGWPDTQYF. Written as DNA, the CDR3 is TGTGCCAGCAGTCCCCCTTGGACAGGGTGGCCAGATACGCAGTATTTT.

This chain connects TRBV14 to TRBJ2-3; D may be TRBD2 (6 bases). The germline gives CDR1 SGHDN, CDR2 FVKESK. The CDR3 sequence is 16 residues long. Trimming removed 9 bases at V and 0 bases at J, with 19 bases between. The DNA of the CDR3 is TGTGCCAGTCAAGAAGGAGGGTCGGGTAGCACAGATACGCAGTATTTT. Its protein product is CASQEGGSGSTDTQYF. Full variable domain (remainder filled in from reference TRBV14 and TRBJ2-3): EAGVTQFPSHSVIEKGQTVTLRCDPISGHDNLYWYRRVMGKEIKFLLHFVKESKQDESGMPNNRFLAERTGGTYSTLKVQPAELEDSGVYFCASQEGGSGSTDTQYFGPGTRLTVL.

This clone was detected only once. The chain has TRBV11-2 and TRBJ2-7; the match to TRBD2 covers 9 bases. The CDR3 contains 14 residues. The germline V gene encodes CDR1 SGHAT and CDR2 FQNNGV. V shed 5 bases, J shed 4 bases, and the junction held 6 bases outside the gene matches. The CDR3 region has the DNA TGTGCCAGCAGCGCAAGGCGGGAGGGTTACGAGCAGTACTTC. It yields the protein CASSARREGYEQYF.

The CDR3 loop reads CASTLTGSPPYNEQFF. The DNA for the CDR3 is TGTGCCAGTACCCTGACAGGGTCTCCCCCCTACAATGAGCAGTTCTTC. The rearrangement uses TRBV19 and TRBJ2-1; 7 positions match TRBD1. Germline CDR1 LNHDA, CDR2 SQIVND (reference sequence). CDR3 length equals 16 residues. Losses at the gene ends were 7 bases for V and 2 bases for J; bases not matched to a gene: 11.

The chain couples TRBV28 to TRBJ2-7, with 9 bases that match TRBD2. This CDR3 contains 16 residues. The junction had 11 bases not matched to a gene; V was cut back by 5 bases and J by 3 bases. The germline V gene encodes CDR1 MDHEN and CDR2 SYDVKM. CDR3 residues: CASSPSIAGAGYEQYF. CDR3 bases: TGTGCCAGCAGTCCGTCTATAGCGGGAGCGGGCTACGAGCAGTACTTC.

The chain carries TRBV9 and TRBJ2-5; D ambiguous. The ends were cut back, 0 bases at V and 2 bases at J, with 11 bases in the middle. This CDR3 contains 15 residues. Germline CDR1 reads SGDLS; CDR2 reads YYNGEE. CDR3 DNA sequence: TGTGCCAGCAGCGTAGGTGTCAGAAGACAAGAGACCCAGTACTTC. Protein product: CASSVGVRRQETQYF.

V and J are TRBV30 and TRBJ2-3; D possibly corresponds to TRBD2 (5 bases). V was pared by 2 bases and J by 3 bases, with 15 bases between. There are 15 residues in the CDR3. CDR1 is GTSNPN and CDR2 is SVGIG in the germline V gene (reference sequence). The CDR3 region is CAWSSDHRGTDTQYF. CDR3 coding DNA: TGTGCCTGGAGTTCCGACCACCGAGGGACAGATACGCAGTATTTT.

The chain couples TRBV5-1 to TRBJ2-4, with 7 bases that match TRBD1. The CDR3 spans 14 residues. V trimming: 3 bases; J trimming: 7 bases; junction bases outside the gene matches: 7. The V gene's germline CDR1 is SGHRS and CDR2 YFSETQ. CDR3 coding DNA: TGCGCCAGCAGCTCTGCGCTGACAGGGAACATTCAGTACTTC. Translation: CASSSALTGNIQYF.

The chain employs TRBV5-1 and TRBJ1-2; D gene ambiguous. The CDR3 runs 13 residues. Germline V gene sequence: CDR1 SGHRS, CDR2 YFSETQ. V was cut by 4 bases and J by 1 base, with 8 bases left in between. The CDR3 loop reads CASSLQSNYGYTF. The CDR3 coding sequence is TGCGCCAGCAGCCTACAGAGTAACTATGGCTACACCTTC.

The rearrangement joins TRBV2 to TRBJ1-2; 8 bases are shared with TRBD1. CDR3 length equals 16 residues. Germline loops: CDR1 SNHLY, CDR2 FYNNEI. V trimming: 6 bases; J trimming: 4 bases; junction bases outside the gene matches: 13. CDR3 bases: TGTGCCAGCAGCTTCGGGACAGGATCCTCCTCCTATGGCTACACCTTC. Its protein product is CASSFGTGSSSYGYTF.